Following are 2 T cell receptor beta chains from one sample sequenced in a study of T cell repertoires in cytomegalovirus infection. These receptors' targets are unknown. One entry per CDR3 protein results from TCRdb running MiXCR on the reads. The table shows 700,000 to 950,000 distinct CDR3 sequences, with roughly 33% occurring only once. Sequencing was performed on cultured CD8+ T cells from PBMCs, taken from culture after CMV antigen stimulation. All receptors come from a human donor in good health (CMV status not recorded). Some clones in this sample may be carry-over from other donors' samples.

The chain joins TRBV2 to TRBJ1-1, with 9 bases fitting TRBD1. The CDR3 totals 14 residues. Germline CDR1 is SNHLY and CDR2 is FYNNEI. The V gene end was trimmed by 8 bases and the J gene end by 0 bases; junction bases not matched to a gene: 4. The CDR3 sequence is CASDRGGMNTEAFF. The CDR3 nucleotides read TGTGCCAGCGACAGGGGGGGTATGAACACTGAAGCTTTCTTT.

The J gene is TRBJ2-1, the V gene TRBV10-2; D is uncertain. Per germline, CDR1 WSHSY and CDR2 SAAADI. The CDR3 is 15 amino acids. The germline V and J ends were trimmed by 2 bases and 9 bases, with 17 bases remaining between them. The CDR3: CASSERDHNLGEQFF. CDR3 coding DNA: TGCGCCAGCAGTGAGCGTGATCACAATTTAGGTGAGCAGTTCTTC.